The clone carrying this T cell receptor (beta chain) turned up a few times. Its target is unknown. This sample is part of a study of T cell repertoires in aging, cancer and after chemotherapy. Rearranged V-D-J TRB sequences were amplified with a mixed TRB-A/B primer pool. Via MiXCR, TCRdb re-called the multiplex PCR reads, giving one row per CDR3 protein. The sample shows 9,500 to 15,000 distinct CDR3 sequences, about 28% of them seen only once. The study's findings and limits: Across the chemotherapy interval, each cancer cohort showed higher median generation probability, suggesting thymic rebound.

Trimming removed 9 bases from V and 6 bases from J, with 14 bases in between. CDR1 SEHNR and CDR2 FQNEAQ come from the germline V gene (reference sequence). This CDR3 contains 13 residues. Amplification of TCR beta used genomic DNA extracted from peripheral blood. The chain employs TRBV7-9 and TRBJ2-2; D might be TRBD1 (5 bases). This TCR was recovered from a human donor in good health. The donor label of this sample is uncertain. What was sequenced was blood. CDR3 DNA: TGTGCCAGAAGCCCAGGGCCCTCCGGGGAGCTGTTTTTT. Protein: CARSPGPSGELFF.